This TCR beta chain was profiled in a study of cytomegalovirus exposure and HLA in healthy donors. Points from the study as a whole: The authors confirmed in vitro that a few CMV-associated chains were specific for CMV antigens. It was reported that the classifier diagnosed cytomegalovirus status with high specificity and sensitivity in both the original and validation cohorts.

This clone was observed once. Its antigen is as yet unknown. CDR3 length equals 14 residues. CDR1 is LNHDA and CDR2 is SQIVND in the germline V gene (reference sequence). The junction had 4 bases not matched to a gene; V was cut back by 6 bases and J by 4 bases. PCR employed 60 Vbeta and 13 Jbeta primers. Data came from immunoSEQ multiplex PCR; TCRdb stores just in-frame clones and leaves some out. The data show fewer than 200,000 clones, about 13% seen once. Specimen: PBMCs. The V gene is TRBV19, the J gene TRBJ1-4; TRBD1 agrees at 8 bases. The sequence was collected from a man in his fifties or sixties in good health and CMV-seropositive. The CDR3 reads CASSRTGFNEKLFF. The CDR3 nucleotides read TGTGCCAGTAGCCGGACAGGGTTTAATGAAAAACTGTTTTTT.